This record covers a single TCR beta chain. Its antigen is still unknown. Base-call qualities are not available, and no considerably larger clone is one nucleotide away. These data come from a study of blood T cell repertoires in COVID-19 (dated by TCRdb to between 2020 and 2021). Concerning the study at large: Samples covering the acute and convalescent phases of COVID-19 were provided by collaborators in the United States, Italy and Spain. The prospective study material was composed of cDNA or gDNA derived from T cells, B-cell-depleted T cells, or PBMCs. The dataset comprised deeply sampled blood TCRbeta repertoires from subjects exposed to, actively infected with, or recovered from COVID-19. The repertoires were released in a freely available public database intended as a resource for research on the immune response to SARS-CoV-2. The samples were drawn from two sources: the first 160 participants of the ongoing ImmuneRACE study, and 1,200 or so subjects contributed by 6 global collaborators. HLA class I and class II types, where available, came from metadata supplied by the sample provider rather than from assay-based typing. Sample metadata almost always included a de-identified subject ID, COVID-19 status, age in years and sex.

The germline V gene encodes CDR1 MDHEN and CDR2 SYDVKM. The germline ends are 7 bases apart after V is trimmed by 5 bases and J by 3 bases. From its cysteine to its phenylalanine, the CDR3 spans 12 amino acids. Just the 36-base CDR3 DNA is kept, in frame starting at base 1. The paper's findings and limits, for the study overall: The quantity of clinical and demographic metadata differed by source and by participant and was supplied without curation.

Participants in the prospective study were aged about 18 to 100 years, lived in approximately 26 United States geographic areas, and enrolled through a virtual design. In the prospective study, cohorts were assigned on the basis of participant-reported clinical history obtained from a screening survey and a study questionnaire. Exposed participants were defined as having been in contact with someone with a PCR-confirmed or clinician-diagnosed COVID-19 case within 2 weeks of study entry. Mobile phlebotomists in the prospective study collected whole blood, serum and a nasopharyngeal or oropharyngeal swab from every participant. Participants in the prospective study had the option to provide additional blood draws and questionnaires over a roughly 2-month period. Blood samples from the prospective study were shipped frozen or at room temperature prior to DNA extraction. TCRbeta CDR3 regions were amplified from genomic DNA using the immunoSEQ Assay, a bias-controlled multiplex PCR. The paper's data handling went like this. The number of nucleated cells in each sample was estimated by amplification of reference gene primers within the assay. To quantify the absolute abundance of each unique TCRbeta CDR3 rearrangement, sequence reads were collapsed and filtered. For each sample, productive Simpson clonality was calculated by taking the square root of Simpson's diversity index across productive rearrangements. TCRdb holds this immuneACCESS table with in-frame rearrangements only. Some clones are missing; in checked studies, unresolved V genes explain under half, and the rest has no known cause. The D gene and trimming were derived from the DNA, and the V and J assignments and clone size from that table. This sample comprises 300,000 to 450,000 clones, about 90% of them detected only once. Of the sample, approximately 0.97% is held by the ten largest clones.

The rearranged chain carries TRBV28 and TRBJ1-2, with the D gene uncertain. The receptor was isolated from a woman aged 25 to 39 who had been exposed to COVID-19. Sequences were obtained from PBMCs or T cells enriched from blood (not recorded which). The CDR3 reads as follows: CASSTFDYGYTF. The nucleotides are TGTGCCAGCAGTACATTTGACTATGGCTACACCTTC.